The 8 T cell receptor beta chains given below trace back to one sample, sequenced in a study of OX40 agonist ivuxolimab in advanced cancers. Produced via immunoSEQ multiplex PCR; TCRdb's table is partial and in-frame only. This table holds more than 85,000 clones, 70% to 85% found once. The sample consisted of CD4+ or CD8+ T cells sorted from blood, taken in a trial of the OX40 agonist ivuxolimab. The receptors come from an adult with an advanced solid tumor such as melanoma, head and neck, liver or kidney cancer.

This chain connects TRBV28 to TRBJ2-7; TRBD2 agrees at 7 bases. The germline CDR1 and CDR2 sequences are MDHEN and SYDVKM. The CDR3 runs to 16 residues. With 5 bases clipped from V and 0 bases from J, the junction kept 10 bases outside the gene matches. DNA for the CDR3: TGTGCCAGCAGTCCCTATTTGCGGGGGACCTCCTACGAGCAGTACTTC. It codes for CASSPYLRGTSYEQYF.

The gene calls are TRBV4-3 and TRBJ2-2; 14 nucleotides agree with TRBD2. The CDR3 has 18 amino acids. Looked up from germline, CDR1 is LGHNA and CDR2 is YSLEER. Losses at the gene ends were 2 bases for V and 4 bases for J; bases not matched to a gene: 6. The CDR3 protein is CASSQRLAGGPGTGELFF. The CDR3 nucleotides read TGCGCCAGCAGCCAAAGACTAGCGGGGGGGCCAGGCACCGGGGAGCTGTTTTTT.

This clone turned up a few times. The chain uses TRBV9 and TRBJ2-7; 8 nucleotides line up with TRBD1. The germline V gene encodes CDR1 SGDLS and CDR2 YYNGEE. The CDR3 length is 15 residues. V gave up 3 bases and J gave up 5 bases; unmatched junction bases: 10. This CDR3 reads CASSANLGQGNEQYF. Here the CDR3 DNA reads TGTGCCAGCAGCGCGAACCTCGGACAGGGAAACGAGCAGTACTTC.

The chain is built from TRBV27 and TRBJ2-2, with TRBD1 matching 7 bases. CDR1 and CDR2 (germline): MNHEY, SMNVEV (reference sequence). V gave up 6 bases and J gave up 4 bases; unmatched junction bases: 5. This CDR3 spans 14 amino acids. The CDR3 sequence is CASSRQGGTGELFF. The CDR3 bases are TGTGCCAGCAGCCGACAGGGTGGCACCGGGGAGCTGTTTTTT.

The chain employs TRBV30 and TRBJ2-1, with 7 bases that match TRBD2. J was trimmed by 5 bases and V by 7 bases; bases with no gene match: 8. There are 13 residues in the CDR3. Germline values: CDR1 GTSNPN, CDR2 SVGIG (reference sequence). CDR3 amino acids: CASTPGLHNEQFF. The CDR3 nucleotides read TGTGCCTCGACGCCGGGACTACACAATGAGCAGTTCTTC.

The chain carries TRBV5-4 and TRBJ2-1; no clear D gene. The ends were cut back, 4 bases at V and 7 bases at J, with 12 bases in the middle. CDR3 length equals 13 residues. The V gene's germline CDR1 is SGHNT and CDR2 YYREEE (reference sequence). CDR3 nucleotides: TGTGCCAGCAGCACGCCATATAGGAATGAGCAGTTCTTC. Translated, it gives CASSTPYRNEQFF.

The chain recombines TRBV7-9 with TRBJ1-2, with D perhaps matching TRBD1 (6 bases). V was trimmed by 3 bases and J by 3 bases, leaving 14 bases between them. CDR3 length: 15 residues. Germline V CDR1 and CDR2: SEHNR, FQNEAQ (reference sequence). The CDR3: CASSLSGQGYYGYTF. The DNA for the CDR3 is TGTGCCAGCAGCTTGTCAGGGCAGGGGTACTATGGCTACACCTTC.

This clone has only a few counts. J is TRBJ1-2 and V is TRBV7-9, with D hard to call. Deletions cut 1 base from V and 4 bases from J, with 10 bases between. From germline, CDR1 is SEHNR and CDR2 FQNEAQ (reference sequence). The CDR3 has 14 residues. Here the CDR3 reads CASSLVAGIYGYTF. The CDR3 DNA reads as TGTGCCAGCAGCTTAGTGGCAGGAATCTATGGCTACACCTTC.